The entry below describes one T cell receptor (beta chain). The sample belongs to a study of post-analysis software for immune sequencing data. The TCR beta cDNA libraries carried unique molecular identifiers. TCRdb recomputed calls from the PCR reads with MiXCR, one row per CDR3 protein. This sample has roughly 800,000 distinct CDR3 sequences, with under 70% found just once. Input material: blood. The receptor comes from a girl between 10 and 17 years old with multiple sclerosis.

CDR3 amino acids: CASSSPWDEQYF. The DNA for the CDR3 is TGTGCCAGCAGCTCCCCGTGGGACGAGCAGTACTTC. The J gene is TRBJ2-7, the V gene TRBV7-2; no firm D call. The V gene lost 4 bases and the J gene lost 5 bases, with 9 bases spanning the gap. The CDR3 is 12 residues long. The germline gives CDR1 SGHTA, CDR2 FQGNSA.